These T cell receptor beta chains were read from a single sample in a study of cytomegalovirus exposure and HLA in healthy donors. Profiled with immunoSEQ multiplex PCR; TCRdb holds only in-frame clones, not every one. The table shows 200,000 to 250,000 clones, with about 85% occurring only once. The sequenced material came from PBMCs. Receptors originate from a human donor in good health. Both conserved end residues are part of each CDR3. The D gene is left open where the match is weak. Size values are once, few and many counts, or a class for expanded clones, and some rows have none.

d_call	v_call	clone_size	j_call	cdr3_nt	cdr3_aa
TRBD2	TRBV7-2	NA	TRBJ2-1	TGTGCCAGCAGCTTATGGTCTAGCGGGGATTACAATGAGCAGTTCTTC	CASSLWSSGDYNEQFF
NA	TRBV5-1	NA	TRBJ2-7	TGCGCCAGCAGCTTTGATCCCCAGGCCCACGAGCAGTACTTC	CASSFDPQAHEQYF
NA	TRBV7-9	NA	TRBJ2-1	TGTGCCAGCAGGGGGAGACATTTGGGTCCCTACAATGAGCAGTTCTTC	CASRGRHLGPYNEQFF
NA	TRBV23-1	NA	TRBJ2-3	TGCGCCAGCAGTCACCGAGGGAGGCGGGGCACAGATACGCAGTATTTT	CASSHRGRRGTDTQYF
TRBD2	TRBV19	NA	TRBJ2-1	TGTGCCAGTAGTAGACCGGGACTAGCGGGACCGAGCTCCTACAATGAGCAGTTCTTC	CASSRPGLAGPSSYNEQFF
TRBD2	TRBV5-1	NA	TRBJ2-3	TGCGCCAGCAGATATGGGACTAGCGCCCTCACAGATACGCAGTATTTT	CASRYGTSALTDTQYF
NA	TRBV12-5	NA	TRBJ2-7	TGTGCTAGTGGTACGTACGAGGGGGAGCAATACTTC	CASGTYEGEQYF
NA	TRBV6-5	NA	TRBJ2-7	TGTGCCAGCACCTACCGCTACGAGCAGTACTTC	CASTYRYEQYF
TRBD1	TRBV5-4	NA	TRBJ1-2	TGTGCCAGCAGAGACAGGGGGAGGATCTACACCTTC	CASRDRGRIYTF
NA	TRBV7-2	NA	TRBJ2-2	TGTGCCAGCAGCTTGACGGGAGTCGGCACCGGGGAGCTGTTTTTT	CASSLTGVGTGELFF
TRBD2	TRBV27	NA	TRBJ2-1	TGTGCCAGCAGTTGGGCGGGGGGATACAATGAGCAGTTCTTC	CASSWAGGYNEQFF
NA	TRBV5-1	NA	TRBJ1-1	TGCGCCAGCAGCTTGTTAGCGGGCGGGCAGAACACTGAAGCTTTCTTT	CASSLLAGGQNTEAFF
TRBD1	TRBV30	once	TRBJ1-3	TGTGCCTGGAGTGTGAAGGGGGCGGGAAACACCATATATTTT	CAWSVKGAGNTIYF
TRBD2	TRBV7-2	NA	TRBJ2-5	TGTGCCAGCAGCAATCCGGGACTAGCGGGAGGAACCCAGTACTTC	CASSNPGLAGGTQYF
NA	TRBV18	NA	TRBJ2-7	TGTGCCAGCTCACCCCTATCTAGTTTCCCGTCTAACGAGCAGTACTTC	CASSPLSSFPSNEQYF
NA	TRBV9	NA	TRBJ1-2	TGTGCCAGCAGCGTATTAGACTTTAACTATGGCTACACCTTC	CASSVLDFNYGYTF
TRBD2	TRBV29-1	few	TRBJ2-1	TGCAGCGTTGTCGGCGGGAGGGGGGGCAATGAGCAGTTCTTC	CSVVGGRGGNEQFF
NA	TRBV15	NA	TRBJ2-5	TGTGCCACCAGCAGCGGAGGACGGGTCGGGGCCCAGTACTTC	CATSSGGRVGAQYF
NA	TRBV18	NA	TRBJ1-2	TGTGCCAGCTCTGCACTAGGGCAGGCTTATGGCTACACCTTC	CASSALGQAYGYTF
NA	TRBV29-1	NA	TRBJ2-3	TGCAGCGTTGGGCAGGGTATTACAGACACGCAGTATTTT	CSVGQGITDTQYF
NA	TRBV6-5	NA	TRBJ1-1	TGTGCCAGCGGAGGGTACACTGAAGCTTTCTTT	CASGGYTEAFF
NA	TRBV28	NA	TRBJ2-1	TGTGCCAGCAGTTCTTATAGCGGCGCTTCCTACAATGAGCAGTTCTTC	CASSSYSGASYNEQFF
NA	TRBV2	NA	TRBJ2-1	TGTGCCAGCAGTGACACAGGAAGGTCCTACAATGAGCAGTTCTTC	CASSDTGRSYNEQFF
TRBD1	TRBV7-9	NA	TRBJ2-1	TGTGCCAGCAGCTTTGAGGGGACAGCCTACAATGAGCAGTTCTTC	CASSFEGTAYNEQFF
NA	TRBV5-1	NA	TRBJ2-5	TGCGCCAGCATTCTAGGAGAGACCCAGTACTTC	CASILGETQYF
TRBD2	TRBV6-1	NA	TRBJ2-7	TGTGCCAGCAGTAAGGGACTAGCGGGAGCCTACGAGCAGTACTTC	CASSKGLAGAYEQYF
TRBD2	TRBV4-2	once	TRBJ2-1	TGTGCCAGCAGCCACGGGGGAGGGACTAGCGGGAGTAATGAGCAGTTCTTC	CASSHGGGTSGSNEQFF
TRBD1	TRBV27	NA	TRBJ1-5	TGTGCCAGCAGTGGAACAGGGGCTCAGCCCCAGCATTTT	CASSGTGAQPQHF
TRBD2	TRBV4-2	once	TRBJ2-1	TGTGCCAGCAGCCAAGATTGGGGCGCTATAGCGGGAGGGGTCAATGAGCAGTTCTTC	CASSQDWGAIAGGVNEQFF
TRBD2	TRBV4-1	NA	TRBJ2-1	TGCGCCAGCAGCCAAGGGACTAGCGGGAGGAGCTCCTACAATGAGCAGTTCTTC	CASSQGTSGRSSYNEQFF
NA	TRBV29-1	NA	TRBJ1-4	TGCAGCGTTGGCCCGTCGGCTAATGAAAAACTGTTTTTT	CSVGPSANEKLFF
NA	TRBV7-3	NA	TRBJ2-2	TGTGCCAGCAGGGGGGGTCCTACTCGCGGGGAGCTGTTTTTT	CASRGGPTRGELFF
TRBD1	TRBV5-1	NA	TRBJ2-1	TGCGCCAGCGGTCGTCGACAGGGAACCTACAATGAGCAGTTCTTC	CASGRRQGTYNEQFF
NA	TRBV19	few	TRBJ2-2	TGTGCCAGTAGTATAGTCCAGGACACCGGGGAGCTGTTTTTT	CASSIVQDTGELFF
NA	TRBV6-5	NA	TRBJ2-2	TGTGCCAGCAGTTACCCCCACAGGCACACCGGGGAGCTGTTTTTT	CASSYPHRHTGELFF
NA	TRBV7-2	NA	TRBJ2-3	TGTGCCAGCAGCTCCAGCGGGAGCACAGATACGCAGTATTTT	CASSSSGSTDTQYF
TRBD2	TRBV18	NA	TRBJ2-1	TGTGCCAGCTCACCACCGGCCCTAGCGGAGGTGGGGCAGTTCTTC	CASSPPALAEVGQFF
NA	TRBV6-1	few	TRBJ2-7	TGTGCCAGCACCCTAGGGGAACTCAACGAGCAGTACTTC	CASTLGELNEQYF
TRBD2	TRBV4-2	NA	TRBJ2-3	TGTGCCAGCAGCCAAGTGGGACTAGTCGGCGCAGATACGCAGTATTTT	CASSQVGLVGADTQYF
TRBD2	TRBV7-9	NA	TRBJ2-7	TGTGCCAGCAGCTATTGGACTAGCGGCTCCTACGAGCAGTACTTC	CASSYWTSGSYEQYF
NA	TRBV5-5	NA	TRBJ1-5	TGTGCCAGCAGCTTGGGACCCGGAGGGAATCAGCCCCAGCATTTT	CASSLGPGGNQPQHF
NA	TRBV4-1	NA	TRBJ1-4	TGCGCCAGCAGCCAAAGTTCCCCAGGGGTGATGCGGACTAATGAAAAACTGTTTTTT	CASSQSSPGVMRTNEKLFF
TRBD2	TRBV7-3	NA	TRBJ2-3	TGTGCCAGCAGTCTAGCGGGCGGAAGCACAGATACGCAGTATTTT	CASSLAGGSTDTQYF
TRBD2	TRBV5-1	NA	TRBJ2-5	TGCGCCAGCTCCAGGACTAGCGGGGAAGAGACCCAGTACTTC	CASSRTSGEETQYF
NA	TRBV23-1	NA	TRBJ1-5	TGCGCCAGCAGTCAATCTCGGTGCCATCAGCCCCAGCATTTT	CASSQSRCHQPQHF
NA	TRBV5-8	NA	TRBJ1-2	TGTGCCAGCACCGAGGTCTCAGGGTTCAATGGCTACACCTTC	CASTEVSGFNGYTF
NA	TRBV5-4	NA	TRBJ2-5	TGTGCCAGCAGCTCCGCCGGTTTACAAGAGACCCAGTACTTC	CASSSAGLQETQYF
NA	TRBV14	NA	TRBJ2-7	TGTGCCAGCAGCCAGGGGGACTGGACCTACGAGCAGTACTTC	CASSQGDWTYEQYF
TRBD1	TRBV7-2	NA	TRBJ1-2	TGTGCCAGCAGCACCCCCACAGGGGGGGGACACTATGGCTACACCTTC	CASSTPTGGGHYGYTF
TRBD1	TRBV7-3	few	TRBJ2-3	TGTGCCAGCAGCGCCGACAGGGACACAGATACGCAGTATTTT	CASSADRDTDTQYF
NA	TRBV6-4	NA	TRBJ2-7	TGTGCCAGCAGTGCCCTATCCGAGCAGTACTTC	CASSALSEQYF
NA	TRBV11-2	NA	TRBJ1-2	TGTGCCAGCAGCCAGGAGAGGGTCGGCTACACCTTC	CASSQERVGYTF
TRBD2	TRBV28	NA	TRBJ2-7	TGTGCCAGCGGGACTAGCGGGAGGAAGGTGGGCGAGCAGTACTTC	CASGTSGRKVGEQYF
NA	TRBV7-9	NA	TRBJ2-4	TGTGCCAGCAGCTCTGGGAGTAATAACATTCAGTACTTC	CASSSGSNNIQYF
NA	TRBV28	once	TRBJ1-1	TGTGCCAGCAGTCTACAGGCGATCACTGAAGCTTTCTTT	CASSLQAITEAFF
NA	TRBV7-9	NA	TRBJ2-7	TGTGCCAGCAGCTCTAGTGAGGGTTACGAGCAGTACTTC	CASSSSEGYEQYF
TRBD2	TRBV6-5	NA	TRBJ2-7	TGTGCCAGCCGGAGGACAAACGGGACTAGCCGGCAGTACTTC	CASRRTNGTSRQYF
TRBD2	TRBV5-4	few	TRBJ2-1	TGTGCCAGCAGCCGCGGACTAGGTAGCGATGAGCAGTTCTTC	CASSRGLGSDEQFF
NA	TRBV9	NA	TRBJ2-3	TGTGCCAGCAGCGTAGCGGACTGGAACACAGATACGCAGTATTTT	CASSVADWNTDTQYF